This T cell receptor beta chain was obtained from a study of shared clonotypes between healthy human individuals. Study as a whole: Donors had three CD4 naive, three CD4 memory, two CD8 naive and one CD8 memory plate apiece.

This CDR3 comprises 14 residues. V lost 6 bases and J 7 bases, leaving 16 bases between the germline ends. The germline CDR1 and CDR2 sequences are SGHNT and YENEEA. None of the donors, who were healthy HIV-negative adults, had recently had acute infections or vaccinations. Original methodology: Filtering differed, since immunoSEQ gave only junction sequences and no quality scores. Sequenced by immunoSEQ multiplex PCR; TCRdb stores in-frame clones only, minus some. V and J calls and clone size are copied from that table; D and trimming were computed from the DNA. The sample lists 650,000 to 700,000 clones; 90% were seen once.

Sequenced: memory CD8+ T cells from PBMCs. Subset indicated: CD45RO+ cells pooled with CCR7-negative TemRA cells. The TCR originated in a young man in good health. Some clones in this sample may be carry-over from other donors' samples. V is TRBV11-3 and J is TRBJ2-1; D may match TRBD1 or TRBD2 (5 bases each). For the CDR3, the DNA is TGTGCCAGCAGGAGAGGGGCGGGCAAAAATGAGCAGTTCTTC. The encoded protein is CASRRGAGKNEQFF.